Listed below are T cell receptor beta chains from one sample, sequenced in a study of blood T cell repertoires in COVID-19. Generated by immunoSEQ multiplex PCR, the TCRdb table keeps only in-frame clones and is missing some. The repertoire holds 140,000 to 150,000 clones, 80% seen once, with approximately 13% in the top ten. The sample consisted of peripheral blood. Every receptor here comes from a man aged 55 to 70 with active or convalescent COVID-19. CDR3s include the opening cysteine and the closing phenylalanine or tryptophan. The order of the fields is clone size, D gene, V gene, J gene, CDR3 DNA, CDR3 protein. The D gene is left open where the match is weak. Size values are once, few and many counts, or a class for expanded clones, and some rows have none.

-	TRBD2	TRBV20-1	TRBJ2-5	TGCAGTGCTAGTGACCGGGGAGGGTCACCCCAAGAGACCCAGTACTTC	CSASDRGGSPQETQYF
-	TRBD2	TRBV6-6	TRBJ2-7	TGTGCCAGCACTCCCAGACGGCGGGAGGGCCACGAGCAGTACTTC	CASTPRRREGHEQYF
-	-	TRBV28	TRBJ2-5	TGTGCCAGCAGACGATCCTTAGCAGGGGAGACCCAGTACTTC	CASRRSLAGETQYF
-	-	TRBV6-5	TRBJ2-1	TGTGCCAGCAGTTACTTGCGTGAGCAGTTCTTC	CASSYLREQFF
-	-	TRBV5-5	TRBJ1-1	TGTGCCAGCACAAAAGGGGTTTCGGCTGAAGCTTTCTTT	CASTKGVSAEAFF
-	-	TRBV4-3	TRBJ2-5	TGCGCCAGCAGCCAAGATTGGGGCCCACAAGAGACCCAGTACTTC	CASSQDWGPQETQYF
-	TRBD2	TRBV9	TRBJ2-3	TGTGCCAGCAGCGCCACCGGGACTAGGTTATCAGATACGCAGTATTTT	CASSATGTRLSDTQYF
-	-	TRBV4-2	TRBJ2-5	TGTGCCAGCAGCCAAGGGGTTCGAGGGAGCCTGGAAGAGACCCAGTACTTC	CASSQGVRGSLEETQYF
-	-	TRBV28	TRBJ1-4	TGTGCCAGCAGTCGAAACGGACAGAGTAATGAAAAACTGTTTTTT	CASSRNGQSNEKLFF
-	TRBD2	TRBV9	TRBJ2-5	TGTGCCAGCAGCGCCGGGACTAGTCGAGAGACCCAGTACTTC	CASSAGTSRETQYF
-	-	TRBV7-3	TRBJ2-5	TGTGCCAGCAGCCAAAACATTCAAGAGACCCAGTACTTC	CASSQNIQETQYF
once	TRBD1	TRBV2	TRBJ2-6	TGTGCCAGGATGCAGGGGGCGGGCGGGGCCAACGTCCTGACTTTC	CARMQGAGGANVLTF
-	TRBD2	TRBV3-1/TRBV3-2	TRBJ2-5	TGTGCCAGCAGCCAAGGCCTGTTAGCGGGCCTTGAGGGGACCCAGTACTTC	CASSQGLLAGLEGTQYF
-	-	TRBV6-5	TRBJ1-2	TGTGCCAGCAGGGACGGACTGGGCTACACCTTC	CASRDGLGYTF
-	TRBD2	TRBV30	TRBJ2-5	TGTGCCTGGACTAGCGGAAACCAAGAGACCCAGTACTTC	CAWTSGNQETQYF
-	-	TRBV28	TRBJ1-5	TGTGCCAGCAGTTCGGGAGCACGGCCCCAGCATTTT	CASSSGARPQHF
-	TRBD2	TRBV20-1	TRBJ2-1	TGCAGTGCCGCACTAGCGAATGAGCAGTTCTTC	CSAALANEQFF
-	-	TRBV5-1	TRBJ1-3	TGCGCCAGCAGCTTAGTGGGGGCCGACGGAAACACCATATATTTT	CASSLVGADGNTIYF
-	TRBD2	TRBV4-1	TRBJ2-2	TGCGCCAGCAGCCAAGATGGTAGCGGGGCTAACACCGGGGAGCTGTTTTTT	CASSQDGSGANTGELFF
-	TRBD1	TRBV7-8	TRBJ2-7	TGTGCCAGCAGCTCGGACAGGGCGAGTGAGCAGTACTTC	CASSSDRASEQYF
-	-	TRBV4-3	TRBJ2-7	TGCGCCAGCAGCCAAGATTCGCGACAGGCCTACGAGCAGTACTTC	CASSQDSRQAYEQYF
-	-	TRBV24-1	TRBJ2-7	TGTGCCACCAGTGAGTCCGTCTCCTACGAGCAGTACTTC	CATSESVSYEQYF
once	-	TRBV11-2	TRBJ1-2	TGTGCCAGCAGCTTAGAAACTACGGTGCCAAGCTACACCTTC	CASSLETTVPSYTF
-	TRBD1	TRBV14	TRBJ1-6	TGTGCCAGCAGCTTTCGACAGGGAAGGTATTCACCCCTCCACTTT	CASSFRQGRYSPLHF
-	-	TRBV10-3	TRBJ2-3	TGTGCCATCTCGGCCAGGAGCACAGATACGCAGTATTTT	CAISARSTDTQYF
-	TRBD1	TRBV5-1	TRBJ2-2	TGCGCCAGCAGCTCAAACAGGGGACAGAGCGGGGAGCTGTTTTTT	CASSSNRGQSGELFF
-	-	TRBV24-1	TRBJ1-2	TGTGCCACCAGTGATCCCCCCGAAAGGGACTTCACCTTC	CATSDPPERDFTF
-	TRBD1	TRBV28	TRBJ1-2	TGTGCCAGCAGTTCGGGGACAGGGCTAACTAACTATGGCTACACCTTC	CASSSGTGLTNYGYTF
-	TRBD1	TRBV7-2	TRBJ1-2	TGTGCCAGCAGCCCTGGGACAGTGAGTAACTATGGCCACACCTTC	CASSPGTVSNYGHTF
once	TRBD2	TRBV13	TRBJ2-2	TGTGCCAGCAGCTTAGGGGGGACTAGCGGGAGGTTGAACACCGGGGAGCTGTTTTTT	CASSLGGTSGRLNTGELFF
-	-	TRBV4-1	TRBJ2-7	TGCGCCAGCAGCCAAGAAGACTACTTATCCTACGAGCAGTACTTC	CASSQEDYLSYEQYF
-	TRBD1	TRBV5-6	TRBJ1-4	TGTGCCAGCAGCTTTGGACAGGAAGAACTGTTTTTT	CASSFGQEELFF
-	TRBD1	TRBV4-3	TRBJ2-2	TGCGCCAGCAGCAGACAGGGGGGGAACGGGGAGCTGTTTTTT	CASSRQGGNGELFF